The rows below give T cell receptor beta chains drawn from one sample of a study of CXCR3-negative and CXCR3-positive naive CD8 T cells. TCRdb re-called the 5' RACE reads; one entry per CDR3 protein, DNA not given. Its table records about 130,000 distinct CDR3 sequences. Material: naive CXCR3+ CD8+ T cells from blood. The origin of the receptors is a human donor in good health. Some clones in this sample may be carry-over from other donors' samples. Each CDR3 is given with its conserved first and last residue.

V	J	CDR3
TRBV3-1	TRBJ2-1	CASSQVTSGSSEQFF
TRBV5-1	TRBJ1-1	CASSLYLPGGADTEAFF
TRBV24-1	TRBJ2-2	CATSEGTGELFF
TRBV29-1	TRBJ1-1	CSAPNTGPGNTEAFF
TRBV5-1	TRBJ2-7	CASSFGTGVPYEQYF
TRBV27	TRBJ2-3	CASSLFRADTQYF
TRBV28	TRBJ2-3	CASRKTSGSDTQYF
TRBV12-3/TRBV12-4	TRBJ2-7	CASSLLVPPYEQYF
TRBV6-1	TRBJ2-7	CASSEAAGGLYYEQYF
TRBV23-1	TRBJ2-3	CASTYFGQGSSSTDTQYF
TRBV15	TRBJ2-3	CASTRGVSTDTQYF
TRBV6-2/TRBV6-3	TRBJ2-7	CASNSGTRLPYEQYF
TRBV6-6	TRBJ2-2	CASSVYTGELFF
TRBV5-1	TRBJ1-1	CASSPGDRGASGTEAFF
TRBV20-1	TRBJ2-4	CSARVLGSEGAKNIQYF
TRBV7-6	TRBJ1-1	CASSSLLDPGAFF
TRBV7-9	TRBJ1-1	CASSFPGLGTEAFF
TRBV3-1	TRBJ1-2	CASSQETESYGYTF
TRBV6-6	TRBJ2-2	CASSYSVSVTGELFF
TRBV29-1	TRBJ2-1	CSVEDPESGIFDEQFF
TRBV12-1	TRBJ2-7	CASREYRDRSSYEQYF
TRBV7-9	TRBJ1-1	CASSSLTGALNTEAFF
TRBV10-2	TRBJ2-7	CASSEPYLTGSSEEQYF
TRBV7-2	TRBJ2-1	CASRFSGHYEQFF
TRBV30	TRBJ1-2	CAWSEQGADGYTF
TRBV12-3/TRBV12-4	TRBJ1-1	CASSLFRLSPEAFF
TRBV28	TRBJ1-4	CASSVGREKLFF
TRBV4-3	TRBJ2-1	CASSQDRTYNEQFF
TRBV6-2/TRBV6-3	TRBJ2-3	CASSYVGQGAFVTDTQYF
TRBV7-9	TRBJ2-1	CASSAGPEQFF
TRBV6-5	TRBJ1-1	CASRAGANTEAFF
TRBV19	TRBJ2-3	CASKKLIGTSGSTDTQYF
TRBV28	TRBJ2-7	CASSGASGGPLDEQYF
TRBV20-1	TRBJ2-7	CSARDITSSNDEQYF
TRBV7-6	TRBJ1-2	CASSFGTGTDGYTF
TRBV29-1	TRBJ2-1	CSVEPFSASGRPEQFF
TRBV29-1	TRBJ2-1	CSVPISDNEQFF
TRBV7-9	TRBJ2-3	CASSSWAAGITDTQYF
TRBV4-1	TRBJ2-7	CASSQESPTSYEQYF
TRBV5-1	TRBJ1-1	CASSLAPGSNTEAFF
TRBV13	TRBJ2-1	CASSSQGHFSYNEQFF
TRBV29-1	TRBJ1-1	CSVYTGLEGEAFF
TRBV7-9	TRBJ2-1	CASTGWRQGAREQFF
TRBV24-1	TRBJ2-2	CATSDPPGDIQNTGELFF
TRBV5-1	TRBJ2-7	CASSLGPPGQGLNEQYF
TRBV29-1	TRBJ2-2	CSVRIPNTGELFF
TRBV5-1	TRBJ2-1	CASSSEDRYNEQFF
TRBV24-1	TRBJ2-2	CATQRGGELFF
TRBV29-1	TRBJ2-1	CSVPTGSSYNEQFF